The 30 T cell receptor beta chains below were found in one sample sequenced in a study of OX40 agonist ivuxolimab in advanced cancers. This table comes from immunoSEQ multiplex PCR, and its TCRdb copy is limited to in-frame clones, with some not included. The sample holds 50,000 or so clones; around 88% are singletons and the top ten take about 28%. Material: CD4+ or CD8+ T cells sorted from blood, obtained in a trial of the OX40 agonist ivuxolimab. These TCRs come from an adult with an advanced solid tumor such as melanoma, head and neck, liver or kidney cancer.

In nucleotides, the CDR3 is TGTGCCAGCAGCCAGGGGGCCACCGGGGAGCTGTTTTTT. It specifies CASSQGATGELFF. V usage is TRBV4-2 and J usage is TRBJ2-2, with TRBD1 as a possible D gene (6 bases). The CDR3 sequence is 13 residues long. Per germline, CDR1 LGHNA and CDR2 YNFKEQ. The V end was cut by 3 bases, the J end by 4 bases, with 6 bases between.

This chain uses TRBV6-6 with TRBJ2-7, with D perhaps TRBD2 (5 bases). Germline CDR1 and CDR2: MNHNY and SVGAGI (reference sequence). Between the trimmed V and J ends, which lost 5 bases and 0 bases, there was a span of 14 bases. This CDR3 is 15 amino acids long. The CDR3 DNA reads TGTGCCAGCAGTCCTCAAACGGGGAGCTCCTACGAGCAGTACTTC. Protein sequence: CASSPQTGSSYEQYF.

CDR3 coding DNA: TGTGCCAGCAGCTTGGGGCACTACACTGAAGCTTTCTTT. Translated, it gives CASSLGHYTEAFF. The gene calls are TRBV5-4 and TRBJ1-1; D is unresolved. This CDR3 has 13 amino acids. Germline CDR1 is SGHNT and CDR2 is YYREEE (reference sequence). V was pared by 0 bases and J by 3 bases, with 6 bases between.

The genes are TRBV9 and TRBJ2-3, with TRBD1 identical over 9 bases. CDR1 is SGDLS and CDR2 is YYNGEE in the germline V gene. The CDR3 has 18 amino acids. Trimming cost V 0 bases and J 1 base; bases outside gene matches: 9. The DNA for the CDR3 is TGTGCCAGCAGCGTAGTGGGACAGGGCCATAGAGGCACAGATACGCAGTATTTT. Residues: CASSVVGQGHRGTDTQYF.

This sequence joins TRBV28 and TRBJ2-5; D is perhaps TRBD1 (5 bases). The CDR3 runs 18 residues. V was pared by 3 bases and J by 5 bases, with 25 bases between. Per germline, CDR1 MDHEN and CDR2 SYDVKM. The DNA of the CDR3 is TGTGCCAGCAGTTTCCCCTCCGACACGGAACCGAAGGGGGAGACCCAGTACTTC. It specifies CASSFPSDTEPKGETQYF.

A note on this clone: This same CDR3 is encoded by further DNA sequences in the sample. The gene calls are TRBV27 and TRBJ2-1, with D possibly matching TRBD2 (5 bases). Germline V gene data show CDR1 as MNHEY and CDR2 as SMNVEV (reference sequence). V was pared by 2 bases and J by 0 bases, with 5 bases between. The CDR3 spans 14 residues. The CDR3 DNA reads TGTGCCAGCAGTTTAGGGAGCTCCTACAATGAGCAGTTCTTC. It encodes CASSLGSSYNEQFF.

This chain joins TRBV4-1 and TRBJ2-3; 9 bases match TRBD2. This CDR3 spans 15 amino acids. The junction had 6 bases not matched to a gene; V was cut back by 1 base and J by 7 bases. The V gene's germline CDR1 is MGHRA and CDR2 YSYEKL. The CDR3 DNA reads TGCGCCAGCAGCCAAGTAAAGCGGGAGGCGAATACGCAGTATTTT. This encodes CASSQVKREANTQYF.

V and J are TRBV29-1 and TRBJ2-2; D is tentatively TRBD1 or TRBD2 (5 bases each). Trimming took off 3 bases at V and 5 bases at J, with 16 bases between the two ends. The V gene's germline CDR1 is SQVTM and CDR2 ANQGSEA. The CDR3 is 15 amino acids. CDR3 sequence: CSVDPGRRGTGELFF. For the CDR3, the DNA is TGCAGCGTTGATCCGGGGCGCAGAGGGACCGGGGAGCTGTTTTTT.

CDR3 sequence reads: CASRTQGDTQYF. The DNA of the CDR3 is TGTGCCAGCAGAACGCAGGGAGATACGCAGTATTTT. J is TRBJ2-3 and V is TRBV6-5, with a possible D match to TRBD1 (5 bases). The V gene's germline CDR1 is MNHEY and CDR2 SVGAGI. V dropped 6 bases and J dropped 5 bases, with 9 bases sitting between them. The CDR3 sequence is 12 residues long.

V gene TRBV9 combines with J gene TRBJ2-2; D perhaps matches TRBD2 (8 bases). This CDR3 contains 15 residues. V lost 4 bases to trimming and J lost 5 bases, with 15 bases between them. Germline values: CDR1 SGDLS, CDR2 YYNGEE. CDR3 DNA: TGTGCCAGCAGCCCAGGGGGACTAGGAACCGGGGAGCTGTTTTTT. Its translation is CASSPGGLGTGELFF. The full variable domain, in which reference TRBV9 and TRBJ2-2 provide the parts outside the CDR3, is DSGVTQTPKHLITATGQRVTLRCSPRSGDLSVYWYQQSLDQGLQFLIQYYNGEERAKGNILERFSAQQFPDLHSELNLSSLELGDSALYFCASSPGGLGTGELFFGEGSRLTVL.

The CDR3: CSVEEEQGTGGYTGELFF. The CDR3 DNA reads TGCAGCGTTGAAGAAGAGCAGGGGACAGGGGGATACACCGGGGAGCTGTTTTTT. The chain combines TRBV29-1 with TRBJ2-2; 11 bases line up with TRBD1. The V gene's germline CDR1 is SQVTM and CDR2 ANQGSEA. V gave up 0 bases and J gave up 3 bases; unmatched junction bases: 9. This CDR3 comprises 18 residues.

The J gene is TRBJ2-2, the V gene TRBV11-3; either TRBD1 or TRBD2 may supply D (5 bases each). The CDR3 runs to 20 residues. V gave up 5 bases and J gave up 7 bases, with 32 bases separating them. Germline CDR1 is SGHNT and CDR2 is YENEEA. CDR3 loop: CASSPSGPKGPEGIIGELFF. In DNA, the CDR3 is TGTGCCAGCAGCCCTAGTGGCCCCAAAGGTCCAGAGGGGATCATCGGGGAGCTGTTTTTT.

The J gene is TRBJ1-5, the V gene TRBV5-1, with D possibly TRBD1 on 6 matching bases. V was clipped by 0 bases and J by 3 bases, with 10 bases between them. Germline CDR1 SGHRS, CDR2 YFSETQ. This CDR3 spans 15 amino acids. The CDR3 sequence is CASSLEGGNNQPQHF. The CDR3 bases are TGCGCCAGCAGCTTGGAGGGGGGAAACAATCAGCCCCAGCATTTT.

The genes are TRBV19 and TRBJ1-5; tentative D call: TRBD1 (6 bases). Germline assignment: CDR1 LNHDA and CDR2 SQIVND (reference sequence). Trimming pared 3 bases from V and 0 bases from J, leaving 12 bases between. The CDR3 sequence is 16 residues long. CDR3 nucleotides: TGTGCCAGTAGTATTATGGGGGCTACTAGCAATCAGCCCCAGCATTTT. Its translation: CASSIMGATSNQPQHF.

The rearrangement links TRBV29-1 to TRBJ2-1, with 10 bases that match TRBD2. The CDR3 runs 14 residues. Looked up from germline, CDR1 is SQVTM and CDR2 is ANQGSEA. V gave up 6 bases and J gave up 2 bases; unmatched junction bases: 4. The CDR3 DNA follows: TGCAGCGTCGCCAGCGGGAGGGCCTACAATGAGCAGTTCTTC. Its translation: CSVASGRAYNEQFF.

This clone has only one observation. V is TRBV15 and J is TRBJ2-1; no reliable D call. CDR3 size: 17 residues. The germline V gene encodes CDR1 LNHNV and CDR2 YYDKDF (reference sequence). Trimming stripped 0 bases from V and 0 bases from J, with 12 bases between. Here the CDR3 reads CATSRDRTPDSYNEQFF. The CDR3 coding sequence is TGTGCCACCAGCAGAGATCGAACACCGGACTCCTACAATGAGCAGTTCTTC. Variable domain in full (rest from reference TRBV15 and TRBJ2-1): DAMVIQNPRYQVTQFGKPVTLSCSQTLNHNVMYWYQQKSSQAPKLLFHYYDKDFNNEADTPDNFQSRRPNTSFCFLDIRSPGLGDTAMYLCATSRDRTPDSYNEQFFGPGTRLTVL.

The chain links TRBV2 to TRBJ2-7; D call uncertain. This CDR3 has 13 amino acids. The V end lost 5 bases, the J end lost 1 base, and 9 bases lay between the germline ends. CDR1 SNHLY and CDR2 FYNNEI come from the germline V gene. The CDR3 nucleotides are TGTGCCAGCAGTTACGGGCCTTCCTACGAGCAGTACTTC. It codes for CASSYGPSYEQYF. Drawing the rest from reference TRBV2 and TRBJ2-7, the complete variable domain is EPEVTQTPSHQVTQMGQEVILRCVPISNHLYFYWYRQILGQKVEFLVSFYNNEISEKSEIFDDQFSVERPDGSNFTLKIRSTKLEDSAMYFCASSYGPSYEQYFGPGTRLTVT.

A note on this clone: Other DNA sequences from this sample encode an identical CDR3 as well. V usage is TRBV27 and J usage is TRBJ2-1, with a weak D call TRBD1 (6 bases). The germline CDR1 and CDR2 sequences are MNHEY and SMNVEV (reference sequence). The V and J ends lost 6 bases and 2 bases respectively, with 8 bases between them. CDR3 length: 13 amino acids. DNA for the CDR3: TGTGCCAGCAGCAGGGGTCCCTACAATGAGCAGTTCTTC. This translates into CASSRGPYNEQFF.

This chain links TRBV6-5 with TRBJ2-7; TRBD2 aligns across 7 bases. V shed 6 bases and J 3 bases; nucleotides not matched to a gene: 8. The CDR3 consists of 14 residues. Germline V gene lookup returns CDR1 MNHEY and CDR2 SVGAGI. The CDR3 region is CASRSRGLGYEQYF. CDR3 DNA: TGTGCCAGCAGGTCGCGGGGGTTAGGCTACGAGCAGTACTTC.

The V and J genes are TRBV15 and TRBJ1-1; D call uncertain. Germline V gene data show CDR1 as LNHNV and CDR2 as YYDKDF (reference sequence). Trimming left V 1 base short and J 1 base short, with 13 bases between. This CDR3 spans 16 amino acids. The CDR3 sequence: CATSRANVVPNTEAFF. The CDR3 coding sequence is TGTGCCACCAGCAGAGCCAATGTAGTACCGAACACTGAAGCTTTCTTT.

The CDR3 DNA sequence: TGTGCCACCAGCAGAGATTCGGAGGGGTCCGCCTACAATGAGCAGTTCTTC. As protein: CATSRDSEGSAYNEQFF. The chain recombines TRBV15 with TRBJ2-1; maybe TRBD2 (6 bases). CDR3 length: 17 amino acids. Germline V lookup: CDR1 LNHNV, CDR2 YYDKDF (reference sequence). The V end lost 0 bases, the J end lost 2 bases, and 14 bases lay between the germline ends.

The chain is built from TRBV5-6 and TRBJ2-1; D tentatively fits TRBD1 or TRBD2 (5 bases each). CDR1 and CDR2 (germline): SGHDT, YYEEEE. Trimming removed 4 bases from V and 4 bases from J, with 15 bases in between. The CDR3 contains 15 residues. The CDR3 nucleotides read TGTGCCAGCAGCCAGGGCTCAGCGGCGTACAATGAGCAGTTCTTC. Its translation is CASSQGSAAYNEQFF.

V gene TRBV18 combines with J gene TRBJ1-2; D remains unclear. Germline V CDR1 and CDR2: KGHSH, LQKENI. The CDR3 length is 15 residues. Trimming took off 1 base at V and 4 bases at J, with 13 bases between the two ends. The CDR3 bases are TGTGCCAGCTCACCACGCGAGCCCGGAGCCTATGGCTACACCTTC. Translating it yields CASSPREPGAYGYTF.

The chain is built from TRBV28 and TRBJ1-1, with D unresolved. Between the trimmed V and J ends, which lost 3 bases and 3 bases, there was a span of 14 bases. The CDR3 is 15 residues long. From germline, CDR1 is MDHEN and CDR2 SYDVKM. CDR3 bases: TGTGCCAGCAGTTTGGTGGCACGACGGGACACTGAAGCTTTCTTT. Translating it yields CASSLVARRDTEAFF.

The chain is built from TRBV4-1 and TRBJ2-1; D ambiguous. The V end was cut by 0 bases, the J end by 2 bases, with 8 bases between. Germline assignment: CDR1 MGHRA and CDR2 YSYEKL. This CDR3 region has 15 residues. CDR3 residues: CASSQETSPYNEQFF. Here the CDR3 DNA reads TGCGCCAGCAGCCAAGAAACGTCGCCCTACAATGAGCAGTTCTTC.

This chain connects TRBV7-8 to TRBJ2-1; weak D call: TRBD2 (5 bases). The CDR3 contains 17 residues. Germline CDR1 is SGHVS and CDR2 is FQNEAQ. Trimming took 3 bases from V and 14 from J, leaving 29 bases between them. As DNA, the CDR3 is TGTGCCAGCAGCTTCCCCCTGGCCGGGGTCGGCAGGCCCAGGAAGTTCTTC. Translation gives CASSFPLAGVGRPRKFF.

In its sample, this clone ranks as medium-sized. V usage is TRBV5-1 and J usage is TRBJ1-3; tentatively, D is TRBD1 (5 bases). With 1 base removed from V and 4 bases from J, the gap between germline ends came to 15 bases. Germline lookup yields CDR1 SGHRS and CDR2 YFSETQ. The CDR3 extends over 16 amino acids. In DNA, the CDR3 is TGCGCCAGCAGCTTGATTGTCAGGGCGGCAGGAAACACCATATATTTT. Encoded protein: CASSLIVRAAGNTIYF.

The chain is built from TRBV7-8 and TRBJ2-1; a possible D gene is TRBD2 (6 bases). Germline V gene lookup returns CDR1 SGHVS and CDR2 FQNEAQ. V lost 2 bases to trimming and J lost 7 bases, with 9 bases between them. The CDR3 extends over 13 amino acids. CDR3 DNA: TGTGCCAGCAGCTTAATTGGGGGGAATGAGCAGTTCTTC. Its translation: CASSLIGGNEQFF.

The V gene is TRBV9, the J gene TRBJ2-1; no firm D call. The CDR3 is 15 amino acids. Trimming removed 0 bases from V and 0 bases from J, with 7 bases in between. Per germline, CDR1 SGDLS and CDR2 YYNGEE. As DNA, the CDR3 is TGTGCCAGCAGCGTAGGTGGGGACTCCTACAATGAGCAGTTCTTC. Its protein is CASSVGGDSYNEQFF.

This chain joins TRBV19 and TRBJ1-1; D is undetermined. Germline assignment: CDR1 LNHDA and CDR2 SQIVND (reference sequence). V was pared by 1 base and J by 1 base, with 4 bases between. CDR3 size: 13 residues. This CDR3 is CASSIGQNTEAFF. DNA of the CDR3: TGTGCCAGTAGTATAGGCCAGAACACTGAAGCTTTCTTT. Using reference TRBV19 and TRBJ1-1 for the parts outside the CDR3, the full variable domain is DGGITQSPKYLFRKEGQNVTLSCEQNLNHDAMYWYRQDPGQGLRLIYYSQIVNDFQKGDIAEGYSVSREKKESFPLTVTSAQKNPTAFYLCASSIGQNTEAFFGQGTRLTVV.